This T cell receptor beta chain was sequenced during a study of early T cells in non-severe SARS-CoV-2 infection. The sample holds many counts of this clonotype. The germline V gene encodes CDR1 KGHDR and CDR2 SFDVKD. With V trimmed by 7 bases and J by 0 bases, 6 bases remained unmatched. The CDR3 is 16 residues long. TCRdb reprocessed the 5' RACE reads via MiXCR and lists one record per CDR3 protein. The data hold under 40,000 distinct CDR3 sequences, with roughly 6.3% observed a single time. J is TRBJ2-3 and V is TRBV24-1; 10 bases match TRBD2. The TCR sequence derives from an adult who was a healthcare worker with PCR-confirmed SARS-CoV-2 infection or an uninfected control (not recorded which). Sequenced sample: whole blood. The CDR3 protein is CATSEGLAASTDTQYF. CDR3 sequence (DNA): TGTGCCACCAGCGAAGGACTAGCGGCTAGCACAGATACGCAGTATTTT.